What follows describes a single T cell receptor beta chain. The CDR3 is 15 amino acids. Trimming cost V 4 bases and J 2 bases, with 14 bases left between them. CDR1 is SGHRS, CDR2 YFSETQ, per germline. The entry originates in a study of T cell changes during pregnancy in multiple sclerosis. This table comes from immunoSEQ multiplex PCR, and its TCRdb copy is limited to in-frame clones, with some not included. Counted here are tens of thousands of clones, around 94% occurring once; the ten biggest clones make up 0.45% to 0.7%. This chain links TRBV5-1 with TRBJ2-3, with TRBD1 as a possible D gene (6 bases). The specimen was peripheral blood, collected in the third trimester of pregnancy. The receptor was isolated from a female donor with multiple sclerosis, enrolled in a pregnancy study. The CDR3 spells CASSAGTTLTDTQYF. The CDR3 DNA is TGCGCCAGCAGCGCCGGGACAACCCTCACAGATACGCAGTATTTT.